The 14 T cell receptor beta chains reported below all come from one sample, sequenced in a study of metastatic and nonmetastatic thyroid tumors. Using MiXCR, TCRdb reanalyzed the PCR reads. In the table there are fewer than 50,000 clones, approximately 28% of which are singletons. Every patient underwent thyroid surgery untreated. Sequenced input: blood. These receptors were obtained from a male donor with papillary thyroid cancer or a benign thyroid nodule (not recorded which). Some clones in this sample may be carry-over from other donors' samples.

The chain carries TRBV20-1 and TRBJ2-2, with a weak D call TRBD2 (5 bases). CDR3 length equals 14 residues. The V gene's germline CDR1 is DFQATT and CDR2 SNEGSKA (reference sequence). Trimming removed 6 bases from V and 8 bases from J, with 19 bases in between. The CDR3 sequence is CSAGSSSGSGELFF. In DNA, the CDR3 is TGCAGTGCAGGGTCTTCCAGCGGATCGGGGGAGCTGTTTTTT.

This clone was seen at least ten times. The chain combines TRBV18 with TRBJ1-1, with 10 bases fitting TRBD1. The CDR3 extends over 15 amino acids. Germline CDR1 KGHSH, CDR2 LQKENI. The ends lost 3 bases at V and 4 bases at J; junction bases unmatched: 5. DNA for the CDR3: TGTGCCAGCTCACCTAGAGGACAGGGGGGCACTGAAGCTTTCTTT. Translating it yields CASSPRGQGGTEAFF.

This clone was observed a handful of times. This chain uses TRBV10-3 with TRBJ2-3; D possibly corresponds to TRBD1 (5 bases). Trimming took off 3 bases at V and 0 bases at J, with 13 bases between the two ends. From germline, CDR1 is ENHRY and CDR2 SYGVKD. This CDR3 region has 16 residues. The CDR3 region is CAISDNRSYSTDTQYF. DNA of the CDR3: TGTGCCATCAGTGATAACAGGTCCTATAGCACAGATACGCAGTATTTT.

The chain couples TRBV11-2 to TRBJ2-7; D ambiguous. V was pared by 3 bases and J by 6 bases, with 15 bases between. This CDR3 is 14 amino acids long. Germline lookup yields CDR1 SGHAT and CDR2 FQNNGV. CDR3 sequence: CASSFFVLEREQYF. In DNA, the CDR3 is TGTGCCAGCAGCTTTTTCGTTCTCGAGCGCGAGCAGTACTTC.

The chain combines TRBV6-2 or TRBV6-3 with TRBJ2-2; perhaps TRBD2 as D (6 bases). V gave up 7 bases and J gave up 6 bases, with 18 bases separating them. The CDR3 runs to 15 residues. CDR1 is MNHEY, CDR2 SVGEGT, per germline. CDR3 in amino acids: CASNGGQGVPGELFF. The CDR3 coding sequence is TGTGCCAGCAATGGAGGGCAGGGTGTCCCCGGGGAGCTGTTTTTT.

Details on this clone: At one end the junction does not follow the germline gene, possibly because of a read error. The CDR3: CDSSGIAGEQETQYF. The CDR3 DNA reads TGTGACAGCAGCGGAATCGCGGGTGAACAAGAGACACAGTACTTC. The chain employs TRBV6-1 and TRBJ2-5, with D possibly being TRBD2 (5 bases). The CDR3 runs 15 residues. Per the germline V gene, CDR1 is MNHNS and CDR2 is SASEGT.

The chain has TRBV9 and TRBJ1-2, with D possibly being TRBD1 (6 bases). V was clipped by 4 bases and J by 6 bases, with 16 bases between them. The CDR3 has 14 amino acids. Germline V lookup: CDR1 SGDLS, CDR2 YYNGEE. CDR3 residues: CASSPLGRGDGYTF. CDR3 sequence (DNA): TGTGCCAGCAGCCCCCTGGGCAGGGGCGATGGCTACACCTTC.

A few counts support this clone. The chain couples TRBV4-3 to TRBJ1-1; D uncertain. The CDR3 is made up of 15 amino acids. Trimming pared 0 bases from V and 2 bases from J, leaving 10 bases between. The germline V gene encodes CDR1 LGHNA and CDR2 YSLEER. CDR3 residues: CASSQDPGVNTEAFF. DNA for the CDR3: TGCGCCAGCAGCCAAGACCCAGGAGTAAACACTGAAGCTTTCTTT.

This clone was recorded a few times. This chain links TRBV6-5 with TRBJ2-3; D is possibly TRBD1 or TRBD2 (5 bases each). This CDR3 spans 17 amino acids. The germline V and J ends were trimmed by 0 bases and 7 bases, with 20 bases remaining between them. Per germline, CDR1 MNHEY and CDR2 SVGAGI. Here the CDR3 reads CASSYSEGSQGTYTQYF. Written as DNA, the CDR3 is TGTGCCAGCAGTTACTCCGAGGGTTCGCAGGGAACTTATACGCAGTATTTT.

This clone turned up a few times. The chain combines TRBV28 with TRBJ2-7, with 7 bases aligning to TRBD1. The CDR3 spans 14 residues. Trimming took 5 bases from V and 4 from J; bases not matched to a gene: 8. The V gene's germline CDR1 is MDHEN and CDR2 SYDVKM. The CDR3 loop reads CASSQIGTEYEQYF. The CDR3 coding sequence is TGTGCCAGCAGTCAAATCGGGACAGAATACGAGCAGTACTTC.

In the case of this clone: Possible read error: a much larger clone is one base away. V and J are TRBV9 and TRBJ2-2; D not certain. The CDR3 sequence is 13 residues long. The V gene's germline CDR1 is SGDLS and CDR2 YYNGEE. V was trimmed by 4 bases and J by 2 bases, leaving 6 bases between them. CDR3 sequence (DNA): TGTGCCAGCAGCTTCTCTAACACCGGGGAGCTGTTTTTT. Translation: CASSFSNTGELFF.

This clone has just a few counts. V is TRBV4-2 and J is TRBJ2-3, with D possibly being TRBD1 (7 bases). CDR3 size: 22 residues. Germline V lookup: CDR1 LGHNA, CDR2 YNFKEQ. V lost 2 bases and J lost 1, with 31 bases in between. The CDR3 spells CASSQPQRRGAGGNLGTDTQYF. DNA for the CDR3: TGTGCCAGCAGCCAACCCCAACGCAGGGGGGCGGGCGGGAATTTAGGCACAGATACGCAGTATTTT.

This clone was seen many times. The chain couples TRBV5-1 to TRBJ1-3; the D is unclear. This CDR3 has 14 residues. V lost 2 bases and J lost 3, with 9 bases in between. The V gene's germline CDR1 is SGHRS and CDR2 YFSETQ. The CDR3, as DNA: TGCGCCAGCAGCTTAGGGTCTAATGGAAACACCATATATTTT. Its protein is CASSLGSNGNTIYF.

This clone has ten or more counts. The V call is TRBV14, the J call TRBJ2-3, with 7 bases lining up with TRBD1. The junction had 3 bases not matched to a gene; V was cut back by 0 bases and J by 3 bases. This CDR3 has 15 amino acids. Germline loops: CDR1 SGHDN, CDR2 FVKESK. CDR3 region: CASSQEQGWTDTQYF. CDR3 DNA: TGTGCCAGCAGCCAAGAACAGGGGTGGACAGATACGCAGTATTTT.